These 8 T cell receptor beta chains originate from one sample sequenced in a study of human T cells and chemical hapten exposure. As for time point: patch test 2, 6 weeks after DPC sensitization. The treatment was: therapeutic diphenylcyclopropenone sensitization with weekly scalp DPC. Unfractionated whole blood yielded the extracted total RNA. TCRdb ran MiXCR on the RACE reads and lists one entry per CDR3 protein. The sample carries tens of thousands of distinct CDR3 sequences, 8.5% to 10% recorded once. The source was whole blood, collected in connection with sensitization to the hapten diphenylcyclopropenone (DPC). These TCRs come from a woman aged 25 to 39 with alopecia areata. Some clones in this sample may be carry-over from other donors' samples.

V and J are TRBV20-1 and TRBJ1-1; the D is unclear. The CDR3 is made up of 13 amino acids. Germline CDR1 reads DFQATT; CDR2 reads SNEGSKA (reference sequence). With 1 base removed from V and 6 bases from J, the gap between germline ends came to 12 bases. CDR3 nucleotide sequence: TGCAGTGCTAGAGCCAGCCGATTTGCTGAAGCTTTCTTT. Its protein product is CSARASRFAEAFF.

This chain joins TRBV20-1 and TRBJ2-1; 8 nucleotides line up with TRBD2. Trimming at V came to 6 bases and at J to 12 bases, leaving 7 bases not matched to a gene. Germline V lookup: CDR1 DFQATT, CDR2 SNEGSKA (reference sequence). CDR3 length: 11 residues. CDR3 nucleotides: TGCAGTGCCGGACTAGCAGAGTGGCAGTTCTTC. It yields the protein CSAGLAEWQFF.

The V gene is TRBV29-1, the J gene TRBJ2-7, with a tentative D call TRBD2 (5 bases). Trimming stripped 7 bases from V and 0 bases from J, with 13 bases between. The CDR3 is 13 amino acids. CDR1 is SQVTM, CDR2 ANQGSEA, per germline. Here the CDR3 reads CSALGVGSYEQYF. The CDR3 bases are TGCAGCGCCCTCGGGGTCGGCTCCTACGAGCAGTACTTC.

This clonotype has ten or more counts. The chain recombines TRBV7-9 with TRBJ1-1, with D unclear. With 8 bases removed from V and 4 bases from J, the gap between germline ends came to 11 bases. Germline lookup yields CDR1 SEHNR and CDR2 FQNEAQ (reference sequence). This CDR3 comprises 12 residues. The CDR3 region has the DNA TGTGCCAGCGGAAAATGGGGCACTGAAGCTTTCTTT. This codes for CASGKWGTEAFF. Full variable domain (rest looked up from reference TRBV7-9 and TRBJ1-1): DTGVSQNPRHKITKRGQNVTFRCDPISEHNRLYWYRQTLGQGPEFLTYFQNEAQLEKSRLLSDRFSAERPKGSFSTLEIQRTEQGDSAMYLCASGKWGTEAFFGQGTRLTVV.

This clonotype was detected many times. The CDR3 reads CASSFAGTGVILLPEAFF. The CDR3 DNA reads TGTGCCAGCAGCTTCGCCGGGACAGGGGTTATTCTCTTACCTGAAGCTTTCTTT. This sequence joins TRBV7-2 and TRBJ1-1, with 10 positions matching TRBD1. Unmatched junction bases numbered 16, after V lost 3 bases and J lost 6 bases. There are 18 residues in the CDR3. Per germline, CDR1 SGHTA and CDR2 FQGNSA.

The chain links TRBV21-1 to TRBJ2-5; the listed D gene, TRBD1, was not tested against the DNA. TRBV21-1 is annotated as a pseudogene. This CDR3 has 14 amino acids. CDR3 residues: CASSKCGGRETQYF. DNA of the CDR3: TGTGCCAGCAGCAAATGCGGGGGACGAGAGACCCAGTACTTC.

In its sample, this clonotype was seen a few times. The chain recombines TRBV28 with TRBJ1-2; tentative D call: TRBD1 (6 bases). Trimming took off 10 bases at V and 7 bases at J, with 19 bases between the two ends. CDR3 length: 13 residues. Germline lookup yields CDR1 MDHEN and CDR2 SYDVKM. CDR3 sequence reads: CATRGAGDPGYTF. CDR3 coding DNA: TGTGCCACCCGTGGGGCAGGGGATCCTGGCTACACCTTC.

This clonotype was detected ten times or more. The CDR3, as DNA: TGTGCCAGCAGCTTGGTGGCAGGGACTGAAGCTTTCTTT. Translating gives CASSLVAGTEAFF. V is TRBV5-4 and J is TRBJ1-1; D possibly corresponds to TRBD1 (5 bases). The V and J ends lost 0 bases and 5 bases respectively, with 8 bases between them. The CDR3 runs to 13 residues. Germline CDR1 reads SGHNT; CDR2 reads YYREEE (reference sequence).